These 29 T cell receptor beta chains came from one sample sequenced in a study of T cell responses to AZD1222 COVID-19 vaccine. Only in-frame clones appear in the TCRdb table, and some are missing; sequencing was by immunoSEQ multiplex PCR. The data contain some 190,000 clones, 88% of them singletons. The sequencing here drew on peripheral blood, taken on day 0 of AZD1222 vaccination. These receptors all stem from an adult in good health.

The chain uses TRBV4-2 and TRBJ1-1; D gene unclear. CDR3 size: 13 residues. Trimming stripped 5 bases from V and 2 bases from J, with 9 bases between. CDR1 and CDR2 from the germline V gene are LGHNA and YNFKEQ. CDR3 nucleotides: TGTGCCAGCAGCGGACGCCGAAACACTGAAGCTTTCTTT. Protein: CASSGRRNTEAFF.

The gene calls are TRBV6-2 or TRBV6-3 and TRBJ2-7, with D maybe TRBD1 (6 bases). The V end was cut by 6 bases, the J end by 3 bases, with 21 bases between. Germline V gene sequence: CDR1 MNHEY, CDR2 SVGEGT. The length of the CDR3 is 16 residues. The CDR3 sequence is CASSPTLGARNYEQYF. DNA of the CDR3: TGTGCCAGCAGCCCTACCCTGGGGGCGCGAAACTACGAGCAGTACTTC.

The rearrangement links TRBV7-9 to TRBJ2-5; D may be TRBD1 (6 bases). The CDR3 has 15 amino acids. Per the germline V gene, CDR1 is SEHNR and CDR2 is FQNEAQ (reference sequence). Trimming took 5 bases from V and 2 from J, leaving 15 bases between them. This chain's CDR3 is CASSLNPDRQETQYF. The CDR3 DNA reads TGTGCCAGCAGCCTTAACCCGGACAGACAAGAGACCCAGTACTTC. The variable domain in full, completed from reference TRBV7-9 and TRBJ2-5, reads DTGVSQNPRHKITKRGQNVTFRCDPISEHNRLYWYRQTLGQGPEFLTYFQNEAQLEKSRLLSDRFSAERPKGSFSTLEIQRTEQGDSAMYLCASSLNPDRQETQYFGPGTRLLVL.

J is TRBJ1-1 and V is TRBV10-1; no firm D call. CDR1 is WNHNN, CDR2 SYGVQD, per germline (reference sequence). The V end lost 8 bases, the J end lost 0 bases, and 16 bases lay between the germline ends. The CDR3 runs to 15 residues. The CDR3 DNA reads TGCGCCAGCGGGAAGATTAAAGGCTTGAACACTGAAGCTTTCTTT. It translates to CASGKIKGLNTEAFF.

The chain carries TRBV7-6 and TRBJ2-5; D may correspond to TRBD1 or TRBD2 (5 bases each). Germline CDR1 SGHVS, CDR2 FNYEAQ. CDR3 length: 21 amino acids. Trimming left V 3 bases short and J 2 bases short, with 31 bases between. The CDR3: CASSLGPADGGSHSLQETQYF. In nucleotides, the CDR3 is TGTGCCAGCAGCTTGGGACCCGCAGACGGAGGATCCCACAGTCTTCAAGAGACCCAGTACTTC.

This chain links TRBV13 with TRBJ2-4; 7 bases line up with TRBD2. The trim removed 5 bases at V and 0 bases at J, leaving 10 bases unmatched. Per the germline V gene, CDR1 is PRHDT and CDR2 is FYEKMQ (reference sequence). This CDR3 has 17 amino acids. CDR3 DNA: TGTGCCAGCAGCCGATCCGTGGGGGGGACAGCCAAAAACATTCAGTACTTC. It yields the protein CASSRSVGGTAKNIQYF. The entire variable domain, with the rest obtained from reference TRBV13 and TRBJ2-4, is as follows: AAGVIQSPRHLIKEKRETATLKCYPIPRHDTVYWYQQGPGQDPQFLISFYEKMQSDKGSIPDRFSAQQFSDYHSELNMSSLELGDSALYFCASSRSVGGTAKNIQYFGAGTRLSVL.

The V and J genes are TRBV15 and TRBJ1-1; 8 nucleotides agree with TRBD1. The CDR3 is made up of 15 amino acids. The V and J ends lost 5 bases and 1 base, in that order; junction bases with no gene match: 6. The germline V gene has CDR1 LNHNV and CDR2 YYDKDF (reference sequence). CDR3 region: CATSAGQGWNTEAFF. The CDR3 coding sequence is TGTGCCACCAGCGCCGGACAGGGATGGAACACTGAAGCTTTCTTT.

The chain has TRBV20-1 and TRBJ1-2, with D maybe TRBD1 (6 bases). V was shortened by 3 bases and J by 7 bases, with 9 bases between the two germline ends. This CDR3 comprises 11 residues. From germline, CDR1 is DFQATT and CDR2 SNEGSKA (reference sequence). The CDR3 reads CSASTGTGYTF. The DNA for the CDR3 is TGCAGTGCTAGTACAGGGACTGGCTACACCTTC.

This sequence joins TRBV28 and TRBJ2-3; 8 nucleotides agree with TRBD2. CDR1 and CDR2 from the germline V gene are MDHEN and SYDVKM. The CDR3 has 15 residues. Trimming took 6 bases from V and 1 from J; bases not matched to a gene: 6. The CDR3: CASRSRGGRTDTQYF. The DNA for the CDR3 is TGTGCCAGCAGGTCCCGGGGGGGCCGCACAGATACGCAGTATTTT.

CDR3 sequence: CASSQPTRQGADEKLFF. Here the CDR3 DNA reads TGTGCCAGTAGTCAACCCACTCGACAGGGGGCCGATGAAAAACTGTTTTTT. This chain links TRBV19 with TRBJ1-4, with 10 positions matching TRBD1. Germline loops: CDR1 LNHDA, CDR2 SQIVND (reference sequence). After removal of 5 bases from V and 6 bases from J, the junction contained 12 bases not matched to a gene. The length of the CDR3 is 17 residues. Combining the CDR3 with reference TRBV19 and TRBJ1-4 gives the whole variable domain DGGITQSPKYLFRKEGQNVTLSCEQNLNHDAMYWYRQDPGQGLRLIYYSQIVNDFQKGDIAEGYSVSREKKESFPLTVTSAQKNPTAFYLCASSQPTRQGADEKLFFGSGTQLSVL.

The chain employs TRBV9 and TRBJ2-1; maybe TRBD2 (6 bases). CDR3 length: 15 residues. Germline values: CDR1 SGDLS, CDR2 YYNGEE. V was pared by 3 bases and J by 0 bases, with 10 bases between. The CDR3 DNA follows: TGTGCCAGCAGCGAAGACGGGAGCTCCTACAATGAGCAGTTCTTC. This codes for CASSEDGSSYNEQFF. The complete variable domain, with remaining parts taken from reference TRBV9 and TRBJ2-1, reads DSGVTQTPKHLITATGQRVTLRCSPRSGDLSVYWYQQSLDQGLQFLIQYYNGEERAKGNILERFSAQQFPDLHSELNLSSLELGDSALYFCASSEDGSSYNEQFFGPGTRLTVL.

This clone came up a few times. The V and J genes are TRBV14 and TRBJ2-7; D may be TRBD1 (6 bases). Germline values: CDR1 SGHDN, CDR2 FVKESK. The CDR3 consists of 13 residues. Trimming shortened V by 0 bases and J by 10 bases, and 13 bases separated the two germline ends. In DNA, the CDR3 is TGTGCCAGCAGCCAAGACTGGGACACCCCCCAGTACTTC. The encoded protein is CASSQDWDTPQYF.

V usage is TRBV11-3 and J usage is TRBJ2-1; 9 positions agree with TRBD1. The CDR3 is made up of 16 amino acids. Germline loops: CDR1 SGHNT, CDR2 YENEEA. Trimming removed 5 bases from V and 4 bases from J; junction bases left unmatched: 9. The CDR3 here is CASSRAQGAMYNEQFF. CDR3 in DNA: TGTGCCAGCAGCAGGGCACAGGGGGCGATGTACAATGAGCAGTTCTTC.

The V call is TRBV12-3 or TRBV12-4, the J call TRBJ1-6, with D unresolved. The CDR3 contains 13 residues. V lost 5 bases and J 7 bases, leaving 9 bases between the germline ends. The CDR3, as DNA: TGTGCCAGCAGTAACCACGGCAATTCACCCCTCCACTTT. As protein: CASSNHGNSPLHF.

As DNA, the CDR3 is TGTGCCAGCAGCCAAGATCCCATAAGCAGTGACACCATATATTTT. The encoded protein is CASSQDPISSDTIYF. The gene calls are TRBV4-2 and TRBJ1-3; D not certain. The V gene lost 0 bases and the J gene lost 8 bases, with 14 bases spanning the gap. CDR1 is LGHNA and CDR2 is YNFKEQ in the germline V gene. This CDR3 is built from 15 residues.

The V call is TRBV27, the J call TRBJ1-2, with 7 positions matching TRBD1. The CDR3 runs 16 residues. Looked up from germline, CDR1 is MNHEY and CDR2 is SMNVEV (reference sequence). V gave up 0 bases and J gave up 2 bases; unmatched junction bases: 6. The CDR3 sequence is CASSLSLRGRNYGYTF. The DNA for the CDR3 is TGTGCCAGCAGTTTATCCCTCAGGGGGAGGAACTATGGCTACACCTTC.

V is TRBV7-2 and J is TRBJ2-1; D not resolved. Germline CDR1 is SGHTA and CDR2 is FQGNSA. Trimming took 2 bases from V and 3 from J, leaving 8 bases between them. This CDR3 spans 14 amino acids. The CDR3 sequence is CASSLFEYYNEQFF. As DNA, the CDR3 is TGTGCCAGCAGCTTATTCGAATACTACAATGAGCAGTTCTTC.

J is TRBJ1-5 and V is TRBV9; TRBD1 might be the D (5 bases). The V and J ends lost 0 bases and 4 bases respectively, with 11 bases between them. The CDR3 is 15 amino acids. Germline V gives CDR1 SGDLS, CDR2 YYNGEE. CDR3 amino acids: CASSVGEGRNQPQHF. The CDR3 DNA reads TGTGCCAGCAGCGTAGGAGAGGGGAGGAATCAGCCCCAGCATTTT.

The V call is TRBV11-3, the J call TRBJ1-1; D might be TRBD1 (6 bases). CDR1 and CDR2 from the germline V gene are SGHNT and YENEEA. V lost 3 bases, J lost 4 bases, and 12 bases lay in between. This CDR3 has 14 amino acids. The CDR3 nucleotides read TGTGCCAGCAGCTTGGGGAGGGGGAGCACTGAAGCTTTCTTT. Its translation: CASSLGRGSTEAFF.

The J gene is TRBJ2-3, the V gene TRBV4-1; 7 bases are shared with TRBD1. The CDR3 extends over 15 amino acids. Trimming took 4 bases from V and 3 from J; bases not matched to a gene: 7. Germline V gene lookup returns CDR1 MGHRA and CDR2 YSYEKL. The CDR3 spells CASSRTGDGTDTQYF. CDR3 in DNA: TGCGCCAGCAGCCGCACAGGGGACGGGACAGATACGCAGTATTTT.

The chain recombines TRBV5-4 with TRBJ1-6, with TRBD1 identical over 9 bases. J lost 6 bases, V lost 3 bases, and 4 bases had no gene match. CDR1 is SGHNT, CDR2 YYREEE, per germline (reference sequence). The CDR3 spans 15 residues. Here the CDR3 reads CASSSDRGSNSPLHF. DNA of the CDR3: TGTGCCAGCAGCTCCGACAGGGGGAGTAATTCACCCCTCCACTTT.

This clone appeared once. V usage is TRBV7-9 and J usage is TRBJ1-4, with D perhaps matching TRBD1 (6 bases). The germline CDR1 and CDR2 sequences are SEHNR and FQNEAQ (reference sequence). This CDR3 region has 15 residues. The V and J ends lost 5 bases and 4 bases respectively, with 14 bases between them. The CDR3 DNA reads as TGTGCCAGCAGCGATGGGGGCAGATTTAATGAAAAACTGTTTTTT. Translating gives CASSDGGRFNEKLFF. Based on the CDR3 plus reference TRBV7-9 and TRBJ1-4, the full variable domain is DTGVSQNPRHKITKRGQNVTFRCDPISEHNRLYWYRQTLGQGPEFLTYFQNEAQLEKSRLLSDRFSAERPKGSFSTLEIQRTEQGDSAMYLCASSDGGRFNEKLFFGSGTQLSVL.

V and J are TRBV13 and TRBJ1-4; D call uncertain. V shed 6 bases and J shed 6 bases, with 14 bases lying between them. The CDR3 contains 14 residues. CDR1 and CDR2 from the germline V gene are PRHDT and FYEKMQ (reference sequence). For the CDR3, the DNA is TGTGCCAGCAGGAGGAGTACGTCCCATGAAAAACTGTTTTTT. This encodes CASRRSTSHEKLFF.

This clone was detected only once. The chain uses TRBV5-5 and TRBJ1-2; 8 nucleotides agree with TRBD1. Germline CDR1 and CDR2: SGHKS and YYEKEE (reference sequence). CDR3 size: 13 residues. V lost 0 bases to trimming and J lost 8 bases; unmatched junction nucleotides: 3. The DNA for the CDR3 is TGTGCCAGCAGCTTGGCCAGGGGGCGCGGCTACACCTTC. Protein sequence: CASSLARGRGYTF.

This rearrangement joins TRBV25-1 to TRBJ1-1, with TRBD1 matching over 10 bases. The length of the CDR3 is 16 residues. The germline V gene has CDR1 MGHDK and CDR2 SYGVNS. The V gene end was trimmed by 8 bases and the J gene end by 6 bases; junction bases not matched to a gene: 15. The CDR3 DNA reads as TGTGCCAGCGCTAGGGACAGGGGTGGTATAGGGCCTGAAGCTTTCTTT. It encodes CASARDRGGIGPEAFF.

J is TRBJ1-5 and V is TRBV15, with TRBD1 identical over 7 bases. Germline V gene sequence: CDR1 LNHNV, CDR2 YYDKDF (reference sequence). V shed 5 bases and J 2 bases; nucleotides not matched to a gene: 6. The length of the CDR3 is 15 residues. The CDR3 DNA follows: TGTGCCACCAGCGAACAGGGGATACGCAATCAGCCCCAGCATTTT. Amino acids: CATSEQGIRNQPQHF. Based on the CDR3 plus reference TRBV15 and TRBJ1-5, the full variable domain is DAMVIQNPRYQVTQFGKPVTLSCSQTLNHNVMYWYQQKSSQAPKLLFHYYDKDFNNEADTPDNFQSRRPNTSFCFLDIRSPGLGDTAMYLCATSEQGIRNQPQHFGDGTRLSIL.

This chain links TRBV19 with TRBJ1-2; D is ambiguous. The V gene lost 8 bases and the J gene lost 4 bases, with 17 bases spanning the gap. Germline assignment: CDR1 LNHDA and CDR2 SQIVND (reference sequence). The length of the CDR3 is 14 residues. The CDR3 DNA is TGTGCCAGTTCGATCCGGGGTGTCGGCTATGGCTACACCTTC. Amino acid sequence: CASSIRGVGYGYTF.

The CDR3 DNA follows: TGTGCCAGCAGCTTAGTTTTACCCCGAGGCAATGAGCAGTTCTTC. Amino acid sequence: CASSLVLPRGNEQFF. V and J are TRBV7-2 and TRBJ2-1; D not resolved. Germline V CDR1 and CDR2: SGHTA, FQGNSA. This CDR3 is built from 15 residues. The V and J ends lost 1 base and 6 bases respectively, with 13 bases between them.

The gene calls are TRBV18 and TRBJ2-2; the D is unclear. From germline, CDR1 is KGHSH and CDR2 LQKENI. This CDR3 has 17 amino acids. Trimming removed 4 bases at V and 1 base at J, with 16 bases between. CDR3 coding DNA: TGTGCCAGCTCACAGGATGGCTCCCTGAAGAACACCGGGGAGCTGTTTTTT. It specifies CASSQDGSLKNTGELFF.